This T cell receptor beta chain derives from a study of blood T cells in healthy people across ages. Ranging in age from roughly 6 to 90, the donors were healthy Caucasian individuals from Russia. A second PCR, run for roughly 7 to 12 cycles, used a sample-barcoded 5' primer plus a J-beta primer mix. TCRdb reprocessed the 5' RACE reads via MiXCR and lists one record per CDR3 protein. The sample includes about 780,000 distinct CDR3 sequences, around half of them seen just once. Germline lookup yields CDR1 SNHLY and CDR2 FYNNEI. The CDR3 length is 14 residues. The V gene lost 1 base and the J gene lost 6 bases, with 13 bases spanning the gap.

This receptor was taken from a man older than 75 in good health. Sequencing was done on a sample of blood. V gene TRBV2 combines with J gene TRBJ2-7; a weak D match, TRBD2 (5 bases). The CDR3 nucleotides read TGTGCCAGCAGTGAAGTCCTTCGGGGTTCCGAGCAGTACTTC. Protein sequence: CASSEVLRGSEQYF.